This T cell receptor beta chain was sequenced in a study of T cell responses to AZD1222 COVID-19 vaccine. General study findings and limits: Donors were largely white British and mainly female; clonal diversity was possibly underestimated. Spike regions recognized by vaccine-associated CD4 TCRs spanned the protein, led by 160-218 and 743-854.

This clone was found once. Its antigen is still unknown. Produced via immunoSEQ multiplex PCR; TCRdb's table is partial and in-frame only. The data contain 100,000 to 150,000 clones, 75% to 95% of them singletons. Trimming removed 5 bases at V and 7 bases at J, with 15 bases between. This CDR3 has 14 amino acids. The germline CDR1 and CDR2 sequences are MNHEY and SMNVEV (reference sequence). This rearrangement joins TRBV27 to TRBJ1-5, with no clear D. Sequencing was performed on peripheral blood, taken on day 0 of AZD1222 vaccination. The clonotype originates from an adult in good health. The DNA for the CDR3 is TGTGCCAGCAGTCCCTCAGCCTCCAGACAGCCCCAGCATTTT. As protein: CASSPSASRQPQHF.